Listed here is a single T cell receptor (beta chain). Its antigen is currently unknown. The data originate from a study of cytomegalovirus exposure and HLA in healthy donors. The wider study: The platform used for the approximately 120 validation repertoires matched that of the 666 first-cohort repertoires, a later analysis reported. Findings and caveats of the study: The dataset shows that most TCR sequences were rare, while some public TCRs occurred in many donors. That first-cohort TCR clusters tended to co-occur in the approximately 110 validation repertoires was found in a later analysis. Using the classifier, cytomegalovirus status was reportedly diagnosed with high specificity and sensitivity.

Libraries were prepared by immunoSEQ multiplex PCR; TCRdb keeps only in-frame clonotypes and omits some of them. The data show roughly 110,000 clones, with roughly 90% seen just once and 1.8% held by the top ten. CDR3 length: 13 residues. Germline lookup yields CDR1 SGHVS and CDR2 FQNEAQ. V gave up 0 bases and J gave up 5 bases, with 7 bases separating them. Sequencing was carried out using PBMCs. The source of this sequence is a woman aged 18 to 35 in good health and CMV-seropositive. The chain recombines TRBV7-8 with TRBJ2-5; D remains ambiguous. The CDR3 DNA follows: TGTGCCAGCAGCTTAGCTTCCAGGGAGACCCAGTACTTC. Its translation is CASSLASRETQYF.